This TCR beta chain appears in the sequencing data of a study of control samples from healthy donors and cancer patients. The CDR3 consists of 13 residues. Trimming took off 5 bases at V and 7 bases at J, with 14 bases between the two ends. CDR1 and CDR2 (germline): SGHAT, FQDESV (reference sequence). Profiling relied on immunoSEQ multiplex PCR, and the TCRdb table lists in-frame clones only, not all of them. The sample lists 85,000 to 95,000 clones; 90% to 95% were seen once. This clone was found once. The chain employs TRBV11-1 and TRBJ1-2; D not certain. The clonotype was recovered from a woman aged 25-40 years in good health. The source material was blood. The CDR3 DNA follows: TGTGCCAGCAGCGCCGTTGACCGGGGTGGCTACACCTTC. This gives the protein CASSAVDRGGYTF.